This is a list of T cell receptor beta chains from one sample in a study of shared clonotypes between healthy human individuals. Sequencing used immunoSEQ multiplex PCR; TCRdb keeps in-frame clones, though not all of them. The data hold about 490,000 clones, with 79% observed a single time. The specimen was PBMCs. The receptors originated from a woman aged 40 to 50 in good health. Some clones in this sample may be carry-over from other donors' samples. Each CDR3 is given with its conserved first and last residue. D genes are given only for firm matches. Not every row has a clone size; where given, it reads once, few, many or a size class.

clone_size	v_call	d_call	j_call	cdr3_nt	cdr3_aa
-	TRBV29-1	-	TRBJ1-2	TGCAGCGTCGGGGGACACGACTACACCTTC	CSVGGHDYTF
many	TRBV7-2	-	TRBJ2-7	TGTGCCAGCAGCGAATCCGGGACAAGATCATACGAGCAGTACTTC	CASSESGTRSYEQYF
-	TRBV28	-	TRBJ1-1	TGTGCCAGCAGTTTGTACACTGAAGCTTTCTTT	CASSLYTEAFF
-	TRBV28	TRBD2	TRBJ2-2	TGTGCCAGCAGTTTATGGCGGGAGGGCAGGACCGGGGAGCTGTTTTTT	CASSLWREGRTGELFF
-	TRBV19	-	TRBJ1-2	TGTGCCAGTAGTATGAGACAGATCGTCGGCTACACCTTC	CASSMRQIVGYTF
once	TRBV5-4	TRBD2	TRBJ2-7	TGTGCCAGCAGCGCACGGGGAGCGGGAGTTATACAGGGCTCCTACGAGCAGTACTTC	CASSARGAGVIQGSYEQYF
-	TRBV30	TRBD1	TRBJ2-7	TGTGCCTGGAGTGTAGGACAGGGGGGCTACGAGCAGTACTTC	CAWSVGQGGYEQYF
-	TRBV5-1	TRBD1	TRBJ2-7	TGCGCCAGCAGCCCGGACAGGTCTGTCTTCTACGAGCAGTACTTC	CASSPDRSVFYEQYF
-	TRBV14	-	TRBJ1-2	TGTGCCAGCAGCCAAGACAGGGTCGGCAACTATGGCTACACCTTC	CASSQDRVGNYGYTF
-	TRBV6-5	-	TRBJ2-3	TGTGCCAGCGGTACGCTCCTGGTCGGAGATACGCAGTATTTT	CASGTLLVGDTQYF
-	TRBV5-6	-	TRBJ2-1	TGTGCCAGCAGCTTGATACGGGAGTTGGCGATCAATGAGCAGTTCTTC	CASSLIRELAINEQFF
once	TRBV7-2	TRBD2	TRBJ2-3	TGTGCCAGCAGCTTAGGGAGGACTAGCGGGCGGGCAAATACGCAGTATTTT	CASSLGRTSGRANTQYF
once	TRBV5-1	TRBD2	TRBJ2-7	TGCGCCAGCAGCAAGACAGGTGCGGGGGGAGGCGAGCAGTACTTC	CASSKTGAGGGEQYF
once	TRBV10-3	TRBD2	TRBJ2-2	TGTGCCATCAGTGCCCCAGCGGGAGGGCCACAGGTCAAGGGCGGGGAGCTGTTTTTT	CAISAPAGGPQVKGGELFF
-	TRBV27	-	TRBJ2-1	TGTGCCAGCAGTTATAGGGCAGGGCCTCGCAATGAGCAGTTCTTC	CASSYRAGPRNEQFF
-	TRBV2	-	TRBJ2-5	TGTGCCAGCAATTTAGCGGAAGAGACCCAGTACTTC	CASNLAEETQYF
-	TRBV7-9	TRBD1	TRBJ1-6	TGTGCCAGCAGCTTAGCGGGACAGGGGGTATGGTCACCCCTCCACTTT	CASSLAGQGVWSPLHF
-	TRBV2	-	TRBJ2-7	TGTGCCTCAAGTTCCCAGTTGGCTTCCTACGAGCAGTACTTC	CASSSQLASYEQYF
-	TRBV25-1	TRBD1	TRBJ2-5	TGTGCCAGCAGCCCAACCGGGACAGGATTAGGGGTGCAGTACTTC	CASSPTGTGLGVQYF
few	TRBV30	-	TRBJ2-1	TGTGCCTCGGAACGGGTGAGCTCCTACAATGAGCAGTTCTTC	CASERVSSYNEQFF
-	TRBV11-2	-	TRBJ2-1	TGTGCCAGCAGCTTAGTTCAGGAGGGGGGCCGGCGGTTCTTC	CASSLVQEGGRRFF
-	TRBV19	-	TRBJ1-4	TGTGCCAGTAGTATCTTCGGCGGGGTGGAAGAAAAACTGTTTTTT	CASSIFGGVEEKLFF
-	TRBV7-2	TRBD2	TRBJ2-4	TGTGCCAGCAGCTTAGGAGCGGGAGTTGTCAAAAACATTCAGTACTTC	CASSLGAGVVKNIQYF
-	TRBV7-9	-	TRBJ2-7	TGTGCCAGCAGCTTAGCGGGCAGCACCTACGAGCAGTACTTC	CASSLAGSTYEQYF
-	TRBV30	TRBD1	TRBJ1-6	TGTGCCTGGAGTCCCTTGACAGGGGGAAATTCACCCCTCCACTTT	CAWSPLTGGNSPLHF
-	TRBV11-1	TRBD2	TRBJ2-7	TGTGCCAGCAGACTAGCGGGCGGCTACGAGCAGTACTTC	CASRLAGGYEQYF
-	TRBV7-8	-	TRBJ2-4	TGTGCCAGCAGCTTGGTTAGCGGCAAAAACATTCAGTACTTC	CASSLVSGKNIQYF
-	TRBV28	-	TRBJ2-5	TGTGCCAGCACATGGGGGCGGAGGTTGGAGACCCAGTACTTC	CASTWGRRLETQYF
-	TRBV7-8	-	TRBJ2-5	TGTGCCAGCAGCTTAGCGACTGCGGCGGGGACCCAGTACTTC	CASSLATAAGTQYF
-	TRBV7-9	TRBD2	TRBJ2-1	TGTGCCAGCAGCCGAGGCCCAGCGGGAGACGAGCAGTTCTTC	CASSRGPAGDEQFF
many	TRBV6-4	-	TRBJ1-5	TGTGCCAGCAGCACAGACCCCAATCAGCCCCAGCATTTT	CASSTDPNQPQHF
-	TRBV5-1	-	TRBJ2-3	TGCGCCAGCAGCTTGTATCAGCTCCGCACAGATACGCAGTATTTT	CASSLYQLRTDTQYF
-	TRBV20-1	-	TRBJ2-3	TGCAGTGTAACTCGGACCCATACGCAGTATTTT	CSVTRTHTQYF
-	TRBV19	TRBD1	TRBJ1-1	TGTGCCAGTAGTACCCCTCGGACAGGGGAGAAAGCTTTCTTT	CASSTPRTGEKAFF
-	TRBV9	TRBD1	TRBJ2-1	TGTGCCAGCAGCGTAGACGGGACAGGGGACAATGAGCAGTTCTTC	CASSVDGTGDNEQFF
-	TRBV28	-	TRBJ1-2	TGTGCCAGCAGTTTGAGAAGGCAGACCCTCTACGAGTATGGCTACACCTTC	CASSLRRQTLYEYGYTF
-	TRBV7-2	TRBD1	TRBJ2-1	TGTGCCAGCAGCTTAACCCGGACAGGGATTGAGCAGTTCTTC	CASSLTRTGIEQFF
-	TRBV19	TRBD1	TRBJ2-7	TGTGCCAGTAGTACGAGGGACAGGGTCTACGAGCAGTACTTC	CASSTRDRVYEQYF
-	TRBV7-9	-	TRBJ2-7	TGTGCCAGCAGCCCAAGGAGTTCCTACGAGCAGTACTTC	CASSPRSSYEQYF
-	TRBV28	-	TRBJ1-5	TGTGCCAGCAGTTTAAGGGCGGGTGTTAGCAATCAGCCCCAGCATTTT	CASSLRAGVSNQPQHF
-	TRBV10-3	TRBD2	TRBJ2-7	TGTGCCATCAGTGAGGGGGGGGGCTACGAGCAGTACTTC	CAISEGGGYEQYF
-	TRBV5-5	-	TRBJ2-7	TGTGCCAGCAGCGTGGACGGATTCGTCGAGCAGTACTTC	CASSVDGFVEQYF
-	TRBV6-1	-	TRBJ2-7	TGTGCCAGCAGTGACCGCTACGAGCAGTACTTC	CASSDRYEQYF
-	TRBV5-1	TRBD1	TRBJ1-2	TGCGCCAGCAGCTCCCTACAGGGGGAAGAGGGCTACACCTTC	CASSSLQGEEGYTF
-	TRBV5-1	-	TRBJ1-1	TGCGCCAGCAGCTCGGGGACATGGGGGACTGAAGCTTTCTTT	CASSSGTWGTEAFF
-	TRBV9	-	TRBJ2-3	TGTGCCAGCAGCGTAGGTGGGGCAGATACGCAGTATTTT	CASSVGGADTQYF
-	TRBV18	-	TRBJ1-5	TGTGCCAGCTCACCAATTCGTGGTCAGCCCCAGCATTTT	CASSPIRGQPQHF
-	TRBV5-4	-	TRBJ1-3	TGTGCCAGCAGTGGGGAAGACAGGACCCTCGGAAACACCATATATTTT	CASSGEDRTLGNTIYF
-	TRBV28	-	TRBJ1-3	TGTGCCAGCAGGGGTTTTGGAAACACCATATATTTT	CASRGFGNTIYF
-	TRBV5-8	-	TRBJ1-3	TGTGCCAGCAGCCGGGGGAGGCGTGTCACCATATATTTT	CASSRGRRVTIYF
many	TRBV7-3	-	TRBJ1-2	TGTGCCAGCAGCTTGGAAGGGGGGCTCGGAGGCTACACCTTC	CASSLEGGLGGYTF
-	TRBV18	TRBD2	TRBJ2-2	TGTGCCAGCTCACCACCGGGACTAGCGGGAGGAGCCGGGGAGCTGTTTTTT	CASSPPGLAGGAGELFF
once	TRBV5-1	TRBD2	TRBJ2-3	TGCGCCAGCAGCTGGGCGGAGCGGGAGAAAGATACGCAGTATTTT	CASSWAEREKDTQYF
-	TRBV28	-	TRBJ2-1	TGTGCCAGCGCCCTTTACAATGAGCAGTTCTTC	CASALYNEQFF
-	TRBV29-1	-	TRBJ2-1	TGCAGCGTCGGTACCCCCCGGGACAATGAGCAGTTCTTC	CSVGTPRDNEQFF
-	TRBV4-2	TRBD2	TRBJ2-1	TGTGCCAGCAGCCAAGGAGGAACTAGCGGGAGACATGAGCAGTTCTTC	CASSQGGTSGRHEQFF
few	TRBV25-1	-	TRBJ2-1	TGTGCCAGCAGTATCGGTCTGGGTGAGCAGTTCTTC	CASSIGLGEQFF
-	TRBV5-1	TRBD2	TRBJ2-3	TGCGCCAGCAGCTTGGAGACTAGCGGGAGGGCCGGGGTAGATACGCAGTATTTT	CASSLETSGRAGVDTQYF